This T cell receptor beta chain was sequenced during a study of cytomegalovirus exposure and HLA in healthy donors. Researchers ran the PCR with 60 Vbeta and 13 Jbeta primers. Sequencing used immunoSEQ multiplex PCR; TCRdb keeps in-frame clones, though not all of them. The repertoire holds under 200,000 clones, with roughly three quarters as singletons. The table lists this clone with a count of one. Trimming removed 6 bases at V and 6 bases at J, with 20 bases between. Germline-derived CDR1 and CDR2 are MDHEN and SYDVKM. This CDR3 is built from 15 residues. The sequencing input was PBMCs. The chain is built from TRBV28 and TRBJ1-2, with D possibly being TRBD1 (6 bases). The clonotype comes from a woman between 50 and 59 years old in good health and CMV-seronegative. The CDR3 DNA sequence: TGTGCCAGCAGCCCCCCAGGACAGCCGTTTAATGGCTACACCTTC. Its translation: CASSPPGQPFNGYTF.